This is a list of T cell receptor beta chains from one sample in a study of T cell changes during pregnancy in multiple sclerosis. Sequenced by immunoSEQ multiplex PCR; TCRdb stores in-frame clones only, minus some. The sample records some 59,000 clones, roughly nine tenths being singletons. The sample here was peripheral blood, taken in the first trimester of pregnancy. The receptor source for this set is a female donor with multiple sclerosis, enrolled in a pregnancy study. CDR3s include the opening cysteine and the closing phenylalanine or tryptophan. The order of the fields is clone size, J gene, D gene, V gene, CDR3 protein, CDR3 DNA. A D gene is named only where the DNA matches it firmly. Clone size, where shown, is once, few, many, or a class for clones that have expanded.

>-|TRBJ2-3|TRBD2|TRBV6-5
CASRQAGADTQYF
TGTGCCAGCAGACAGGCGGGGGCAGATACGCAGTATTTT
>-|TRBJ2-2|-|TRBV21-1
CASSKDFWTPNTGELFF
TGTGCCAGCAGCAAAGATTTCTGGACTCCGAACACCGGGGAGCTGTTTTTT
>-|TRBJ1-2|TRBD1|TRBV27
CASSQTGTGIYGYTF
TGTGCCAGCAGTCAAACCGGGACAGGCATCTATGGCTACACCTTC
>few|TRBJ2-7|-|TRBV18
CASSPMPVRYEQYF
TGTGCCAGCTCACCAATGCCGGTGAGATACGAGCAGTACTTC
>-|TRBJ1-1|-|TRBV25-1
CASSDPGVGRGAEAFF
TGTGCCAGCAGTGACCCGGGGGTGGGGCGCGGGGCTGAAGCTTTCTTT
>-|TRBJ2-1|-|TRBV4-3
CASSQDWAGSSYNEQFF
TGCGCCAGCAGCCAAGATTGGGCGGGAAGCTCCTACAATGAGCAGTTCTTC
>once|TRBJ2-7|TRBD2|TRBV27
CASSPGTSGYEQYF
TGTGCCAGCAGTCCGGGGACTAGCGGTTACGAGCAGTACTTC
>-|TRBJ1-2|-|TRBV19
CASSTENTVRSSGYTF
TGTGCCAGTAGTACCGAAAACACCGTTCGAAGTTCTGGCTACACCTTC
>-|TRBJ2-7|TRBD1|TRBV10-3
CAISTGPGQGLSYEQYF
TGTGCCATCAGTACTGGGCCAGGACAGGGGTTGTCCTACGAGCAGTACTTC
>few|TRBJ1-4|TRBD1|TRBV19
CASRAGTGSTNEKLFF
TGTGCCAGTAGAGCCGGGACAGGCTCAACTAATGAAAAACTGTTTTTT
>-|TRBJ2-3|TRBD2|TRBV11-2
CASSRGLAGMDTQYF
TGTGCCAGCAGCCGGGGACTAGCGGGAATGGATACGCAGTATTTT
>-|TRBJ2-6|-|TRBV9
CASSVGRLTSGANVLTF
TGTGCCAGCAGCGTAGGCAGACTCACCTCTGGGGCCAACGTCCTGACTTTC
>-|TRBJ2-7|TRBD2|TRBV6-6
CASSYETSDYEQYF
TGTGCCAGCAGTTACGAGACTAGCGACTACGAGCAGTACTTC
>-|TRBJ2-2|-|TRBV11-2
CASSLVPSELFF
TGTGCCAGCAGCTTAGTCCCTAGCGAGCTGTTTTTT
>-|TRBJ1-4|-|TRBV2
CASSEALQDEKLFF
TGTGCCAGCAGCGAAGCCCTCCAGGATGAAAAACTGTTTTTT
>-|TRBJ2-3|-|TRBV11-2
CATHERLSTDTQYF
TGTGCCACCCACGAGCGCCTAAGCACAGATACGCAGTATTTT
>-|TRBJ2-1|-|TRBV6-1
CASSEISMGTLFF
TGTGCCAGCAGTGAAATTAGTATGGGGACATTGTTCTTC
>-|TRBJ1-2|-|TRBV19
CASSDHFGRGMSRYGYTF
TGTGCCAGTAGTGACCACTTCGGGAGGGGGATGTCTCGCTATGGCTACACCTTC
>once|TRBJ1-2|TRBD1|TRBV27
CASRRTGEVYGYTF
TGTGCCAGCCGCAGGACAGGGGAAGTCTATGGCTACACCTTC
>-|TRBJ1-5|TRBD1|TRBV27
CASSLGQGPSQPQHF
TGTGCCAGCAGCTTGGGACAGGGGCCGAGTCAGCCCCAGCATTTT
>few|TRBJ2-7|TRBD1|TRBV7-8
CASSFGTEVAEQYF
TGTGCCAGCAGTTTCGGGACAGAGGTTGCAGAGCAGTACTTC
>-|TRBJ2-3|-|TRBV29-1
CSVRAGQADTQYF
TGCAGCGTGCGTGCAGGGCAGGCAGATACGCAGTATTTT